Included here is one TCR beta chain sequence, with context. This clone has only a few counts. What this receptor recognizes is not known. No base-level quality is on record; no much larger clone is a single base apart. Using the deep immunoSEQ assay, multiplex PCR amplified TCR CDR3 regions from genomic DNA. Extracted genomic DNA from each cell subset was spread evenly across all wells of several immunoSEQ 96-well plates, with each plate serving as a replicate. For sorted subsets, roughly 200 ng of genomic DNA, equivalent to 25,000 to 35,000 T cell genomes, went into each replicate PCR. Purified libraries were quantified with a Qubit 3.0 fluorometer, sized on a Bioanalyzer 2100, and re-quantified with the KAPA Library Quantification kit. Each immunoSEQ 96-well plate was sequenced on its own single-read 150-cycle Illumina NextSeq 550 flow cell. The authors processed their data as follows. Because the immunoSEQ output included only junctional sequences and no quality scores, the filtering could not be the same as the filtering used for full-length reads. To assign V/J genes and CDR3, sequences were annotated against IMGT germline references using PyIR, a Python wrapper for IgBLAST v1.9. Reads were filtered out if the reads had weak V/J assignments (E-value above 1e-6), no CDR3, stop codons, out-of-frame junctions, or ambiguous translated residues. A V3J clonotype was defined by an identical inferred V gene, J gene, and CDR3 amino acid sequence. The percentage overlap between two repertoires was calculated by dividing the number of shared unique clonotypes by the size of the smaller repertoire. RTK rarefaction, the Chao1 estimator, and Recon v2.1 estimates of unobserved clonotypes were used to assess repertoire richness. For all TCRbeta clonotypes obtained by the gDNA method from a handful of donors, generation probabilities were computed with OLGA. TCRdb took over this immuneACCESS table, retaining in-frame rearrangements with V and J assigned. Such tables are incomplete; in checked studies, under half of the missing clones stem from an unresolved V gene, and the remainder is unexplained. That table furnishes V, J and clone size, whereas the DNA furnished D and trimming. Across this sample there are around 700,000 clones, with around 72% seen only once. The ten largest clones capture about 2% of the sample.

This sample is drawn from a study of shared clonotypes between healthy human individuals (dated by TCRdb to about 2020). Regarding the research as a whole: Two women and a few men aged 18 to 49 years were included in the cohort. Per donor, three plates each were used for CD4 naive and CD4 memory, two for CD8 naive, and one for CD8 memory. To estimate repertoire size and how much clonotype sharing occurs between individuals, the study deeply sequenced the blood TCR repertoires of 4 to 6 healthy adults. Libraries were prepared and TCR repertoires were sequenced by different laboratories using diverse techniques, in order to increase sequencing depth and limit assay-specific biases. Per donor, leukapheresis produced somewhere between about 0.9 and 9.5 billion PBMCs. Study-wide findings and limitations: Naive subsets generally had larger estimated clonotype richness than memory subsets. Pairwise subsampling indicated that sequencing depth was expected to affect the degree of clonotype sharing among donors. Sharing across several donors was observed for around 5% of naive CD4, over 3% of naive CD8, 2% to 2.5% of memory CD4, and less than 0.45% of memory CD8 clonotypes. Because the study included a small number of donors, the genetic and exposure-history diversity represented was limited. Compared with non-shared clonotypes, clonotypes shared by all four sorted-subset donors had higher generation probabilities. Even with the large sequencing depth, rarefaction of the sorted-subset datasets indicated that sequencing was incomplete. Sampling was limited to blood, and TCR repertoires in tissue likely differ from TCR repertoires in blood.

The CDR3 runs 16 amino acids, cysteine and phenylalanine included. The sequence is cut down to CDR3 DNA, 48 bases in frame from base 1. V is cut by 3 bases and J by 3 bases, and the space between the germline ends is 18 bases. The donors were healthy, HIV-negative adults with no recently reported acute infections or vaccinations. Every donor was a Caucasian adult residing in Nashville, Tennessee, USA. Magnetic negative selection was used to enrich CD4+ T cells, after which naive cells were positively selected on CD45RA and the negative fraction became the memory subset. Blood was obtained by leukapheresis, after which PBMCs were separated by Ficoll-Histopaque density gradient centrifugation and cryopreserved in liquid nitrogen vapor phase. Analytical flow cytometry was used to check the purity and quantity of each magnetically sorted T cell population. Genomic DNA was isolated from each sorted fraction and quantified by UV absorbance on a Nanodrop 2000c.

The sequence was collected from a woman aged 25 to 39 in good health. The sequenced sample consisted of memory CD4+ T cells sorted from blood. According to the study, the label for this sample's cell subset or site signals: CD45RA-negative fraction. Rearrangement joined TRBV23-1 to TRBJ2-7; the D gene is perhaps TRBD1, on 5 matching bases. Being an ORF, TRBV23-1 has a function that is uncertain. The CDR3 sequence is CASSQPPTDYNYEQYF. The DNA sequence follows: TGCGCCAGCAGTCAGCCGCCGACAGATTATAACTACGAGCAGTACTTC.